The rows below give T cell receptor beta chains drawn from one sample of a study of blood T cell repertoires in COVID-19. The table came from immunoSEQ multiplex PCR; TCRdb's copy has only in-frame clones and leaves some out. The sample contains 300,000 to 400,000 clones, over 75% of which appear only once. Sequencing was carried out using peripheral blood. All receptors come from a woman aged 55-69 years with COVID-19, enrolled during active disease. The CDR3 runs from the conserved cysteine through the conserved F or W. The D gene is left open where the match is weak. Some rows have no size entry. The others give once, few or many, or a class for an expanded clone.

j_gene: TRBJ2-7; v_gene: TRBV24-1; d_gene: TRBD1; abundance: NA; CDR3nt: TGTGCCACCAGTGATTTGCCTGAGACAGGGGGTCCCTACGAGCAGTACTTC; CDR3aa: CATSDLPETGGPYEQYF
j_gene: TRBJ1-3; v_gene: TRBV3-1/TRBV3-2; d_gene: TRBD1; abundance: NA; CDR3nt: TGTGCCAGCAGCCAGACAGGGGTCTCTGGAAACACCATATATTTT; CDR3aa: CASSQTGVSGNTIYF
j_gene: TRBJ2-2; v_gene: TRBV3-1/TRBV3-2; d_gene: TRBD1; abundance: NA; CDR3nt: TGTGCCAGCAGCCAAACTGGACAGGGACAAACCGGGGAGCTGTTTTTT; CDR3aa: CASSQTGQGQTGELFF
j_gene: TRBJ1-5; v_gene: TRBV6-6; d_gene: NA; abundance: NA; CDR3nt: TGTGCCAGCAGTTATAGCAGGGATCAGCCCCAGCATTTT; CDR3aa: CASSYSRDQPQHF
j_gene: TRBJ2-1; v_gene: TRBV15; d_gene: NA; abundance: NA; CDR3nt: TGTGCCACCAGCAAAGTGAGAGAGCAGTTCTTC; CDR3aa: CATSKVREQFF
j_gene: TRBJ1-4; v_gene: TRBV7-9; d_gene: NA; abundance: NA; CDR3nt: TGTGCCAGCAGCTCAGGGAACGAAAAACTGTTTTTT; CDR3aa: CASSSGNEKLFF
j_gene: TRBJ1-6; v_gene: TRBV5-4; d_gene: TRBD1; abundance: NA; CDR3nt: TGTGCCAGCAGAAAGGACAGGGGGCCTTCACCCCTCCACTTT; CDR3aa: CASRKDRGPSPLHF
j_gene: TRBJ1-2; v_gene: TRBV2; d_gene: NA; abundance: NA; CDR3nt: TGTGCCAGCAGCGCCGGGAACGCCCCAGGAGGCTACACCTTC; CDR3aa: CASSAGNAPGGYTF
j_gene: TRBJ2-7; v_gene: TRBV4-1; d_gene: NA; abundance: NA; CDR3nt: TGCGCCAGCAGCCAAGATCTATATCGGGGGACAGACAGCTCCTACGAGCAGTACTTC; CDR3aa: CASSQDLYRGTDSSYEQYF
j_gene: TRBJ1-2; v_gene: TRBV11-1; d_gene: NA; abundance: NA; CDR3nt: TGTGCCAGCAGCCCCAACCGCATAGCCTATGGCTACACCTTC; CDR3aa: CASSPNRIAYGYTF
j_gene: TRBJ2-7; v_gene: TRBV11-2; d_gene: NA; abundance: NA; CDR3nt: TGTGCCAGCAGCTTCCTGCAGGGGGGCTACGAGCAGTACTTC; CDR3aa: CASSFLQGGYEQYF
j_gene: TRBJ2-5; v_gene: TRBV6-6; d_gene: NA; abundance: NA; CDR3nt: TGTGCCAGCAGCCAGGACTTCCAAGAGACCCAGTACTTC; CDR3aa: CASSQDFQETQYF
j_gene: TRBJ1-1; v_gene: TRBV5-1; d_gene: TRBD1; abundance: NA; CDR3nt: TGCGCCAGCAGCCCAAGGACAGGGGTCAACACTGAAGCTTTCTTT; CDR3aa: CASSPRTGVNTEAFF
j_gene: TRBJ2-5; v_gene: TRBV2; d_gene: TRBD2; abundance: NA; CDR3nt: TGTGCCAGCAGAATTGGACTAGAAAAAGAGACCCAGTACTTC; CDR3aa: CASRIGLEKETQYF
j_gene: TRBJ1-6; v_gene: TRBV7-2; d_gene: NA; abundance: NA; CDR3nt: TGTGCCAGCAGTTTCTCTAATTCACCCCTCCACTTT; CDR3aa: CASSFSNSPLHF
j_gene: TRBJ1-2; v_gene: TRBV20-1; d_gene: NA; abundance: NA; CDR3nt: TGCAGTGCTAGTCAGGGGAACTATGGCTACACCTTC; CDR3aa: CSASQGNYGYTF
j_gene: TRBJ1-1; v_gene: TRBV10-3; d_gene: NA; abundance: few; CDR3nt: TGTGCCATCAGTGGTCAACAGAAGAACACTGAAGCTTTCTTT; CDR3aa: CAISGQQKNTEAFF
j_gene: TRBJ2-6; v_gene: TRBV5-4; d_gene: TRBD1; abundance: NA; CDR3nt: TGTGCCAGCACCCCTCAGGGGGTACATGGGGCCAACGTCCTGACTTTC; CDR3aa: CASTPQGVHGANVLTF
j_gene: TRBJ1-1; v_gene: TRBV10-1; d_gene: TRBD1; abundance: NA; CDR3nt: TGCGCCAGCAGTCCGGGACAGAGTTACACTGAAGCTTTCTTT; CDR3aa: CASSPGQSYTEAFF
j_gene: TRBJ2-2; v_gene: TRBV7-3; d_gene: NA; abundance: NA; CDR3nt: TGTGCCAGCAGCTTAAATCCCCCGACAGCCCTGACCGGGGAGCTGTTTTTT; CDR3aa: CASSLNPPTALTGELFF
j_gene: TRBJ2-3; v_gene: TRBV19; d_gene: TRBD2; abundance: NA; CDR3nt: TGTGCCAGTAGTAAGGGACTAGCGGCTGATACGCAGTATTTT; CDR3aa: CASSKGLAADTQYF
j_gene: TRBJ2-2; v_gene: TRBV19; d_gene: NA; abundance: NA; CDR3nt: TGTGCCACGTTAAGGGCGGACTACACCGGGGAGCTGTTTTTT; CDR3aa: CATLRADYTGELFF
j_gene: TRBJ2-3; v_gene: TRBV6-6; d_gene: NA; abundance: NA; CDR3nt: TGTGCCAGCAGTTACTTGAAGCCTCCCCGAGATACGCAGTATTTT; CDR3aa: CASSYLKPPRDTQYF
j_gene: TRBJ1-1; v_gene: TRBV6-1; d_gene: NA; abundance: NA; CDR3nt: TGTGCCAGCAATGAAGTTTATGGCATGAACACTGAAGCTTTCTTT; CDR3aa: CASNEVYGMNTEAFF
j_gene: TRBJ1-1; v_gene: TRBV10-2; d_gene: NA; abundance: NA; CDR3nt: TGCGCCAGCAGTGGGGGTTCAGGGGCGAGGACTGAAGCTTTCTTT; CDR3aa: CASSGGSGARTEAFF
j_gene: TRBJ1-4; v_gene: TRBV4-1; d_gene: TRBD1; abundance: once; CDR3nt: TGCGCCAGCAGCCAAGAGGGGACAGGTGGTGAAAAACTGTTTTTT; CDR3aa: CASSQEGTGGEKLFF
j_gene: TRBJ1-1; v_gene: TRBV3-1/TRBV3-2; d_gene: NA; abundance: NA; CDR3nt: TGTGCCAGCAGCCAAGTGGAGCGGCACGCTTTCTTT; CDR3aa: CASSQVERHAFF
j_gene: TRBJ1-6; v_gene: TRBV2; d_gene: TRBD1; abundance: once; CDR3nt: TGTGCCAGCAGTGCCAGACAGGGGAGTCCACCCCTCCACTTT; CDR3aa: CASSARQGSPPLHF
j_gene: TRBJ1-2; v_gene: TRBV3-1/TRBV3-2; d_gene: NA; abundance: NA; CDR3nt: TGTGCCAGCACCCTTGGAAGGAGGGGCCCCGAAGGCTACACCTTC; CDR3aa: CASTLGRRGPEGYTF
j_gene: TRBJ2-7; v_gene: TRBV2; d_gene: TRBD1; abundance: few; CDR3nt: TGTGCCAGCAGTTGGAGGGGCGGGACAGGGGGTCGCGAGCAGTACTTC; CDR3aa: CASSWRGGTGGREQYF
j_gene: TRBJ1-6; v_gene: TRBV6-6; d_gene: NA; abundance: NA; CDR3nt: TGTGCCAGCAGTCGCGGGGGGAGAGGGCTACGCGCTAATTCACCCCTCCACTTT; CDR3aa: CASSRGGRGLRANSPLHF
j_gene: TRBJ2-7; v_gene: TRBV24-1; d_gene: TRBD1; abundance: NA; CDR3nt: TGTGCCACCAGTGAGTCGACAGGGGCTGCCTACGAGCAGTACTTC; CDR3aa: CATSESTGAAYEQYF
j_gene: TRBJ2-3; v_gene: TRBV7-2; d_gene: NA; abundance: NA; CDR3nt: TGTGCCAGCAGCTTAGGGCTAGGTACAGATACGCAGTATTTT; CDR3aa: CASSLGLGTDTQYF
j_gene: TRBJ2-7; v_gene: TRBV24-1; d_gene: TRBD1; abundance: NA; CDR3nt: TGTGCCACCAGTGATTTCAGGACAGGGGGGATCTACGAGCAGTACTTC; CDR3aa: CATSDFRTGGIYEQYF
j_gene: TRBJ1-4; v_gene: TRBV7-2; d_gene: TRBD1; abundance: NA; CDR3nt: TGTGCCAGCAGCTCGCTGGGGGGACAGCGAAAACTGTTTTTT; CDR3aa: CASSSLGGQRKLFF
j_gene: TRBJ2-3; v_gene: TRBV5-4; d_gene: TRBD2; abundance: NA; CDR3nt: TGTGCCAGCAGCTTGGTAGCGGGGGGTCCAGATACGCAGTATTTT; CDR3aa: CASSLVAGGPDTQYF
j_gene: TRBJ2-2; v_gene: TRBV27; d_gene: TRBD2; abundance: NA; CDR3nt: TGTGCCAGCAGTTTAACTAGCGGGGGGACCGGGGAGCTGTTTTTT; CDR3aa: CASSLTSGGTGELFF
j_gene: TRBJ2-5; v_gene: TRBV3-1/TRBV3-2; d_gene: NA; abundance: NA; CDR3nt: TGTGCCAGCAGCCCGAGTGCCAGCGCCCAAGAGACCCAGTACTTC; CDR3aa: CASSPSASAQETQYF
j_gene: TRBJ2-5; v_gene: TRBV3-1/TRBV3-2; d_gene: NA; abundance: NA; CDR3nt: TGTGCCAGCAGCCAAGGGGCAGGGCCGGGGACCCAGTACTTC; CDR3aa: CASSQGAGPGTQYF
j_gene: TRBJ2-5; v_gene: TRBV6-2/TRBV6-3; d_gene: NA; abundance: NA; CDR3nt: TGTGCCAGCAGTTTCACCCTCGACAATAACAAAGAGACCCAGTACTTC; CDR3aa: CASSFTLDNNKETQYF
j_gene: TRBJ1-4; v_gene: TRBV5-1; d_gene: TRBD1; abundance: NA; CDR3nt: TGCGCCAGCAGCCACGACCCCGGGACAGTTAATGAAAAACTGTTTTTT; CDR3aa: CASSHDPGTVNEKLFF
j_gene: TRBJ1-5; v_gene: TRBV10-3; d_gene: TRBD1; abundance: NA; CDR3nt: TGTGCCATCAGTGAGTCGAGACAGGGCGTGCAGCCCCAGCATTTT; CDR3aa: CAISESRQGVQPQHF
j_gene: TRBJ1-2; v_gene: TRBV28; d_gene: NA; abundance: NA; CDR3nt: TGTGCCAGCTCCTCAGGTTATGGCTACACCTTC; CDR3aa: CASSSGYGYTF
j_gene: TRBJ1-2; v_gene: TRBV27; d_gene: TRBD1; abundance: few; CDR3nt: TGTGCCAGCAGGGACAGGGGGGATGATGGCTACACCTTC; CDR3aa: CASRDRGDDGYTF
j_gene: TRBJ2-2; v_gene: TRBV5-6; d_gene: NA; abundance: NA; CDR3nt: TGTGCCAGCAGCCTGGGGTCACTGAACACCGGGGAGCTGTTTTTT; CDR3aa: CASSLGSLNTGELFF
j_gene: TRBJ2-1; v_gene: TRBV12-3/TRBV12-4; d_gene: TRBD2; abundance: NA; CDR3nt: TGTGCCAGCCCTAGCGGTTCCTACAATGAGCAGTTCTTC; CDR3aa: CASPSGSYNEQFF
j_gene: TRBJ1-1; v_gene: TRBV5-1; d_gene: NA; abundance: NA; CDR3nt: TGCGCCAGCAGCTTGTTTTTTATCGCGAGGGACACTGAAGCTTTCTTT; CDR3aa: CASSLFFIARDTEAFF
j_gene: TRBJ1-1; v_gene: TRBV27; d_gene: TRBD1; abundance: NA; CDR3nt: TGTGCCAGCAAGGGGACAGGGGGCCCGAACACTGAAGCTTTCTTT; CDR3aa: CASKGTGGPNTEAFF
j_gene: TRBJ2-3; v_gene: TRBV9; d_gene: NA; abundance: once; CDR3nt: TGTGCCAGCAGCGTAGACAGGGATACGCAGTATTTT; CDR3aa: CASSVDRDTQYF
j_gene: TRBJ2-5; v_gene: TRBV9; d_gene: TRBD1; abundance: NA; CDR3nt: TGTGCCAGCAGCACCCGGACAGGGAGGTTGGAGACCCAGTACTTC; CDR3aa: CASSTRTGRLETQYF
j_gene: TRBJ1-2; v_gene: TRBV2; d_gene: NA; abundance: few; CDR3nt: TGTGCCAGCAGTGGGTCCGGAGCCTATGGCTACACCTTC; CDR3aa: CASSGSGAYGYTF
j_gene: TRBJ2-1; v_gene: TRBV9; d_gene: NA; abundance: NA; CDR3nt: TGTGCCAGCAGCGTAGGAACAGAGCAGTTCTTC; CDR3aa: CASSVGTEQFF
j_gene: TRBJ2-7; v_gene: TRBV7-6; d_gene: TRBD2; abundance: NA; CDR3nt: TGTGCCAGCAGCCGGACTAGCGGGGGGGCCTACGAGCAGTACTTC; CDR3aa: CASSRTSGGAYEQYF
j_gene: TRBJ1-5; v_gene: TRBV11-2; d_gene: NA; abundance: NA; CDR3nt: TGTGCCAGCAGCTCAGCGGCCGGAACAGCCCTCAATCAGCCCCAGCATTTT; CDR3aa: CASSSAAGTALNQPQHF
j_gene: TRBJ2-1; v_gene: TRBV30; d_gene: TRBD2; abundance: NA; CDR3nt: TGTGCCTGGAGTACTGGCCAGCGGGGGAATGAGCAGTTCTTC; CDR3aa: CAWSTGQRGNEQFF